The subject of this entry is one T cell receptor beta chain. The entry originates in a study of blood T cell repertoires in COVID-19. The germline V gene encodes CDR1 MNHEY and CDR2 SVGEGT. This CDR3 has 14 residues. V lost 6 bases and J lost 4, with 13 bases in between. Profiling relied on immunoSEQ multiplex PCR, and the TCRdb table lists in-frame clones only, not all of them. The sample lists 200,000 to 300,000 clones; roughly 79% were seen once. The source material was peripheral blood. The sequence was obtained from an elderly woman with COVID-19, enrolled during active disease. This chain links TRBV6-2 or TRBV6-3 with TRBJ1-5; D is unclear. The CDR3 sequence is CASSASLGNQPQHF. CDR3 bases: TGTGCCAGCAGCGCCAGTCTAGGAAATCAGCCCCAGCATTTT.